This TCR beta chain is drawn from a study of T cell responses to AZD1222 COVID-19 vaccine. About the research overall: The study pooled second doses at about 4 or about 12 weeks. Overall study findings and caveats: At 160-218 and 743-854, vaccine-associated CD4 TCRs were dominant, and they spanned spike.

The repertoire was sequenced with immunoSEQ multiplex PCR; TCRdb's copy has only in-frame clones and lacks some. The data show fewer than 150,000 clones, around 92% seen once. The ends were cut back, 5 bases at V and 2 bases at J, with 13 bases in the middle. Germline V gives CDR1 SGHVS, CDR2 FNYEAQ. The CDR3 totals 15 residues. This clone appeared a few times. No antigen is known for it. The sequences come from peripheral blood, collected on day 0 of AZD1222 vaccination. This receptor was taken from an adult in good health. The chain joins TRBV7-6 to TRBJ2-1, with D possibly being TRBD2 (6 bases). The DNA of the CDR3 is TGTGCCAGCAGCGGACGACTAGGAGCCTACAATGAGCAGTTCTTC. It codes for CASSGRLGAYNEQFF.